The 6 T cell receptor beta chains in this list originate from one sample, sequenced in a study of blood T cell repertoires in COVID-19. Generated by immunoSEQ multiplex PCR, the TCRdb table keeps only in-frame clones and is missing some. The top ten hold approximately 5.4% of the sample, which has 390,000 or so clones, around 86% seen once. Sequenced: PBMCs or T cells enriched from blood (not recorded which). Receptor source: a woman aged 50 to 60 who had recovered from COVID-19.

This clone was counted a single time. This chain uses TRBV28 with TRBJ2-3; D is perhaps TRBD2 (6 bases). Germline CDR1 and CDR2: MDHEN and SYDVKM. The CDR3 consists of 14 residues. V was cut by 7 bases and J by 1 base, with 12 bases left in between. The CDR3 DNA reads TGTGCCAGCACCGGTTGGGGGGGCACAGATACGCAGTATTTT. This gives the protein CASTGWGGTDTQYF.

In its sample, this clone was seen a few times. This sequence joins TRBV5-6 and TRBJ2-1; maybe TRBD2 (5 bases). Germline assignment: CDR1 SGHDT and CDR2 YYEEEE. The CDR3 length is 13 residues. The germline V and J ends were trimmed by 4 bases and 11 bases, with 16 bases remaining between them. The CDR3 sequence is CASSLAVTMKQFF. For the CDR3, the DNA is TGTGCCAGCAGCCTAGCAGTAACAATGAAGCAGTTCTTC.

The chain couples TRBV25-1 to TRBJ2-1; D possibly corresponds to TRBD2 (5 bases). CDR3 length: 15 residues. V was pared by 4 bases and J by 9 bases, with 19 bases between. The germline gives CDR1 MGHDK, CDR2 SYGVNS. The CDR3 DNA reads TGTGCCAGCAGTGGGCCCCAACTAGGTGTCACTGAGCAGTTCTTC. Its translation: CASSGPQLGVTEQFF.

This clone has a single count. The chain joins TRBV6-5 to TRBJ1-2, with D possibly TRBD1 on 5 matching bases. Germline V gene data show CDR1 as MNHEY and CDR2 as SVGAGI. This CDR3 has 14 residues. Trimming took 6 bases from V and 7 from J, leaving 18 bases between them. The CDR3, as DNA: TGTGCCAGCAGAAACAGCGCTAATGGGGCTGGCTACACCTTC. It specifies CASRNSANGAGYTF.

The chain is built from TRBV10-3 and TRBJ1-2, with TRBD1 matching over 7 bases. This CDR3 has 13 residues. Germline trimming cut 2 bases from V and 4 bases from J; bases unmatched to any gene: 1. Germline V gene sequence: CDR1 ENHRY, CDR2 SYGVKD. The CDR3 region is CAISEGQAYGYTF. The CDR3 bases are TGTGCCATCAGTGAGGGACAGGCCTATGGCTACACCTTC.

The chain couples TRBV6-2 or TRBV6-3 to TRBJ1-2; 8 bases are shared with TRBD1. CDR3 length: 13 residues. V was pared by 3 bases and J by 8 bases, with 5 bases of the junction left unmatched. Germline CDR1 MNHEY, CDR2 SVGEGT. DNA of the CDR3: TGTGCCAGCAGTTATCAGGGGGCGCGGGGCTACACCTTC. Translated, it gives CASSYQGARGYTF.